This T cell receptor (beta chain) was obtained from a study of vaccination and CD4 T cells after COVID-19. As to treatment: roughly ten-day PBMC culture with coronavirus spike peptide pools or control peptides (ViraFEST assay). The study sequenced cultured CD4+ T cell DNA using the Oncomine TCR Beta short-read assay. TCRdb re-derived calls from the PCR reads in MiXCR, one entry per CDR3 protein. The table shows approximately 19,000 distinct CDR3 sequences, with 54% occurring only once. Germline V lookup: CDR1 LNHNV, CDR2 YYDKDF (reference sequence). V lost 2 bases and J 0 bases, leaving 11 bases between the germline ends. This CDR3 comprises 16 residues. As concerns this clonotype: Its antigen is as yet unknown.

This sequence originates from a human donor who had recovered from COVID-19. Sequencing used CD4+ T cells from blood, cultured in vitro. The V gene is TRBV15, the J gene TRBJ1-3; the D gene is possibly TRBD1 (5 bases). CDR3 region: CATSRRDASSGNTIYF. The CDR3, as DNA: TGTGCCACCAGCAGAAGGGACGCGAGCTCTGGAAACACCATATATTTT. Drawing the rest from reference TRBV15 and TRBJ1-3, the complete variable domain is DAMVIQNPRYQVTQFGKPVTLSCSQTLNHNVMYWYQQKSSQAPKLLFHYYDKDFNNEADTPDNFQSRRPNTSFCFLDIRSPGLGDTAMYLCATSRRDASSGNTIYFGEGSWLTVV.